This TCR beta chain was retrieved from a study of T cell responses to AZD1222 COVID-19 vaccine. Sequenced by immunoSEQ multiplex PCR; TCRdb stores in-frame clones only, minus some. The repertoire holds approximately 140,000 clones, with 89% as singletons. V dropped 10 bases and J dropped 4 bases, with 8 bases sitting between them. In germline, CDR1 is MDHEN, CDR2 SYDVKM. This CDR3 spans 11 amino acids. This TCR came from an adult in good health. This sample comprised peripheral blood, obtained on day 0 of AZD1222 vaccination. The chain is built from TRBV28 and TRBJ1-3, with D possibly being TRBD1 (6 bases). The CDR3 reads CATDRGNTIYF. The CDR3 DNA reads TGTGCCACCGACAGGGGAAACACCATATATTTT.